These T cell receptor beta chains were read from a single sample in a study of CD8+ T cells in alopecia areata. Assay: immunoSEQ multiplex PCR; the TCRdb copy retains only in-frame clones and omits some. The data contain tens of thousands of clones, approximately 65% of them singletons. Sequenced material: CD8+ T cells sorted from blood, taken at week 4, from a patient treated with tofacitinib. The receptor set was obtained from a human donor with alopecia areata. Both conserved end residues are part of each CDR3. D genes are given only for firm matches. Part of the rows lack a size; the others show once, few, many or a class for expanded clones.

- - TRBJ2-6 TRBV5-1 TGCGCCAGCAGTCTCCCGAGGGCCAACGTCCTGACTTTC CASSLPRANVLTF
- - TRBJ1-5 TRBV4-3 TGCGCCAGCAGCCAAGATAGGTTCCAGCCCCAGCATTTT CASSQDRFQPQHF
- - TRBJ2-6 TRBV11-1 TGTGCCAGCAGCCAAAAGGGGACCGGGGCCAACGTCCTGACTTTC CASSQKGTGANVLTF
- - TRBJ1-2 TRBV9 TGTGCCAGCAGCCCGAGTCAGGGAGGCTACACCTTC CASSPSQGGYTF
TRBD1 - TRBJ1-5 TRBV4-1 TGCGCCAGCAGCTCCGCGCAGGGGGCATATAGCAATCAGCCCCAGCATTTT CASSSAQGAYSNQPQHF
- - TRBJ2-7 TRBV15 TGTGCCACCAGCAGAGAGAGGACTGGGGAGCAGTACTTC CATSRERTGEQYF
TRBD2 - TRBJ2-3 TRBV27 TGTGCCAGCGCCCGGCTAGCGGGGGGAACAGATACGCAGTATTTT CASARLAGGTDTQYF
- - TRBJ2-7 TRBV7-2 TGTGCCAGCAGCTTAGGGGGCAACTACGAGCAGTACTTC CASSLGGNYEQYF
- - TRBJ1-1 TRBV27 TGTGCCAGCAGTTCTCAGTCACGCCTCGAAGCTTTCTTT CASSSQSRLEAFF
- - TRBJ1-6 TRBV4-3 TGCGCCAGCAGCCAAGATAGGGGCCAGAATTCACCCCTCCACTTT CASSQDRGQNSPLHF
TRBD2 - TRBJ2-3 TRBV4-3 TGCGCCAGCAGCTACTTTCGACTAGCGGGGGGGCAGGGCACAGATACGCAGTATTTT CASSYFRLAGGQGTDTQYF
- - TRBJ2-7 TRBV29-1 TGCAGCGTCGAACCGGATAACTCCTACGAGCAGTACTTC CSVEPDNSYEQYF
- - TRBJ2-3 TRBV29-1 TGCAGCGTTGCGACAGATACGCAGTATTTT CSVATDTQYF
- - TRBJ2-7 TRBV13 TGTGCCAGCAGCTTAACAGGTCCCTACGAGCAGTACTTC CASSLTGPYEQYF
- - TRBJ1-6 TRBV28 TGTGCCAGCACACGGGGGAGGAGTTCACCCCTCCACTTT CASTRGRSSPLHF
- - TRBJ1-1 TRBV6-5 TGTGCCAGCAGTTACTCCATCGTCACTGAAGCTTTCTTT CASSYSIVTEAFF
TRBD1 - TRBJ1-5 TRBV30 TGTGCCTGGGGAGTTGACAGGGCGGTCAATCAGCCCCAGCATTTT CAWGVDRAVNQPQHF
TRBD2 - TRBJ2-1 TRBV30 TGTGCCGCTTCGACTAGCGGGGAGAATGAGCAGTTCTTC CAASTSGENEQFF
- - TRBJ2-5 TRBV21-1 TGTGCCAGCCGCAAAGAGGGGGAGACCCAGTACTTC CASRKEGETQYF
TRBD2 - TRBJ2-7 TRBV5-4 TGTGCCAGCAGAAATCGGGGGGGCCTGTACGAGCAGTACTTC CASRNRGGLYEQYF
TRBD2 - TRBJ2-7 TRBV6-5 TGTGCCAGCACCCCTGGGAGGGGCTACGAGCAGTACTTC CASTPGRGYEQYF
- - TRBJ2-1 TRBV14 TGTGCCAGCAGCCAAGGTCCAGAAATATACAATGAGCAGTTCTTC CASSQGPEIYNEQFF
- - TRBJ2-1 TRBV27 TGTGCCAGCAGTTTATTCCGGGGGGCAGAGCAGTTCTTC CASSLFRGAEQFF
- - TRBJ2-2 TRBV2 TGTGCCAGCAGCTCGGGCCCGAACACCGGGGAGCTGTTTTTT CASSSGPNTGELFF
TRBD2 - TRBJ2-1 TRBV13 TGTGCCAGCAGCCCCGGACTAGCGGACAATGAGCAGTTCTTC CASSPGLADNEQFF
- few TRBJ2-2 TRBV29-1 TGCAGCGTTGTGGCAGAGAACACCGGGGAGCTGTTTTTT CSVVAENTGELFF
- - TRBJ2-2 TRBV29-1 TGCAGCGTCGACCTCGGGACATCAAACACCGGGGAGCTGTTTTTT CSVDLGTSNTGELFF
- - TRBJ2-3 TRBV5-1 TGCGCCAGCAGCTTGGCGGAGGGGAGCACAGATACGCAGTATTTT CASSLAEGSTDTQYF
TRBD1 - TRBJ2-7 TRBV19 TGTGCCAGTAGTGAGGGGGCCTTCAACGAGCAGTACTTC CASSEGAFNEQYF
TRBD1 once TRBJ1-6 TRBV5-6 TGTGCCAGCAGCACACAGGGGATGGGTTCACCCCTCCACTTT CASSTQGMGSPLHF
- - TRBJ2-2 TRBV29-1 TGCAGCGTTACGATACAGGGGGAGCTGTTTTTT CSVTIQGELFF
- - TRBJ2-7 TRBV19 TGTGCCAGTAGTAGGAGTGTTTCCTACGAGCAGTACTTC CASSRSVSYEQYF
- - TRBJ1-1 TRBV6-6 TGTGCCAGCAGTCCGCGACGGAACACTGAAGCTTTCTTT CASSPRRNTEAFF
TRBD1 - TRBJ2-2 TRBV30 TGTGCCTGGAGTGTACACCCTTCGACAGGGTCGGCCACCGGGGAGCTGTTTTTT CAWSVHPSTGSATGELFF
- few TRBJ2-1 TRBV15 TGTGCCACCAGCCGCAGAAAGGACAATGAGCAGTTCTTC CATSRRKDNEQFF
- few TRBJ2-1 TRBV12-5 TGTGCTAGTGGTTTGGGGAGGAATGAGCAGTTCTTC CASGLGRNEQFF
TRBD2 few TRBJ2-7 TRBV7-2 TGTGCCAGCAGCTCTGGCGGGGGGCGCATCTCTACCTACGAGCAGTACTTC CASSSGGGRISTYEQYF
TRBD1 - TRBJ1-1 TRBV7-9 TGTGCCAGCAGCTTAGGGACAGGTACTGAAGCTTTCTTT CASSLGTGTEAFF
TRBD1 - TRBJ2-3 TRBV6-6 TGTGCCAGCAGTGCCTACAGGGGGTCAACAGATACGCAGTATTTT CASSAYRGSTDTQYF
- - TRBJ1-4 TRBV11-2 TGTGCCAGCAGTCCAAACCCGAACCTTGAACTGTTTTTT CASSPNPNLELFF
- - TRBJ2-1 TRBV4-1 TGCGCCAGCAGCCAAGGAGCAGGGGGGTATGAGCAGTTCTTC CASSQGAGGYEQFF
- few TRBJ2-1 TRBV10-3 TGTGCCATCAGTGAGTCTGTAGCGGTCCGCGACAATGAGCAGTTCTTC CAISESVAVRDNEQFF
TRBD2 - TRBJ2-5 TRBV6-4 TGTGCCAGCAGTGTGACTAGCGGGGGGCAAGAGACCCAGTACTTC CASSVTSGGQETQYF
- - TRBJ2-1 TRBV29-1 TGCAGCGTTGTTAAGTGGGATAACAATGAGCAGTTCTTC CSVVKWDNNEQFF
- once TRBJ2-3 TRBV7-3 TGTGCCAGCAGCTCCTCCGGGGGGCCGGGGACGCAGTATTTT CASSSSGGPGTQYF